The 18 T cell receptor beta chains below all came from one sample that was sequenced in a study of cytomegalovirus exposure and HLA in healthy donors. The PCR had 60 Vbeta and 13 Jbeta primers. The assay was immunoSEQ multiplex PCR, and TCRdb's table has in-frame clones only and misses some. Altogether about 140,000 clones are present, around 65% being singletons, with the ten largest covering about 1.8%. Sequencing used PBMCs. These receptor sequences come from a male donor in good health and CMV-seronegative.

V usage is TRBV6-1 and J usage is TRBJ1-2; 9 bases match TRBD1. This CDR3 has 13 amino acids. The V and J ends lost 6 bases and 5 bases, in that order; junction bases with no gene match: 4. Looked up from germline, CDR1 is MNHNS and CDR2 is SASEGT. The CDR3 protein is CASRTGTGYGYTF. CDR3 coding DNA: TGTGCCAGCAGGACCGGGACAGGGTATGGCTACACCTTC.

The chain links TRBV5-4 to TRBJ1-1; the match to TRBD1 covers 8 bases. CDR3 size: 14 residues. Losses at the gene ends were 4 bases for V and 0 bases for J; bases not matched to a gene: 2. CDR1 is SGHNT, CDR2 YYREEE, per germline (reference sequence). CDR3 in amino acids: CASSPGGVNTEAFF. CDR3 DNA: TGTGCCAGCAGCCCAGGGGGCGTGAACACTGAAGCTTTCTTT.

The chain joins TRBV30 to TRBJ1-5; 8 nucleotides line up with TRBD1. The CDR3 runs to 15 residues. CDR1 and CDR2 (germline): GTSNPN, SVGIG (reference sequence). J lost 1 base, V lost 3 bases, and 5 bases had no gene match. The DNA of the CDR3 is TGTGCCTGGAGCCACAGGGGGAGCAGCAATCAGCCCCAGCATTTT. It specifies CAWSHRGSSNQPQHF.

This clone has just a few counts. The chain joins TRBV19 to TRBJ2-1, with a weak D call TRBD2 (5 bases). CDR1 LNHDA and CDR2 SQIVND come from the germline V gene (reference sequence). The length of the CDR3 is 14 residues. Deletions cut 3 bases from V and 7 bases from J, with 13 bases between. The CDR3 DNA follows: TGTGCCAGTAGTATGTCGCGGACGGGGAATGAGCAGTTCTTC. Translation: CASSMSRTGNEQFF.

CDR3: CASSSPYLRSDTQYF. The CDR3 DNA reads TGCGCCAGCAGCTCCCCATATCTCCGGTCAGATACGCAGTATTTT. This sequence joins TRBV5-1 and TRBJ2-3, with unresolved D. Germline CDR1 reads SGHRS; CDR2 reads YFSETQ. Trimming pared 3 bases from V and 4 bases from J, leaving 15 bases between. The CDR3 totals 15 residues.

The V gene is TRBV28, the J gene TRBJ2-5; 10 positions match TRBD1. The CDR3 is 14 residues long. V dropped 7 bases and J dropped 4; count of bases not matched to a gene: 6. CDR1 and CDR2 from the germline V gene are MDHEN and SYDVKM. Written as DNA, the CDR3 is TGTGCCAGCACGGGACAGGGGTCGGGAGAGACCCAGTACTTC. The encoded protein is CASTGQGSGETQYF.

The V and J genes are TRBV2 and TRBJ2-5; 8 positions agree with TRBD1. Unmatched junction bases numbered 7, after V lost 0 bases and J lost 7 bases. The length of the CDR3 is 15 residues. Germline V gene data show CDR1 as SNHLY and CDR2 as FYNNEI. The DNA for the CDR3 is TGTGCCAGCAGTGAAGCGCTTCAGGGGGCGGGGACCCAGTACTTC. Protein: CASSEALQGAGTQYF.

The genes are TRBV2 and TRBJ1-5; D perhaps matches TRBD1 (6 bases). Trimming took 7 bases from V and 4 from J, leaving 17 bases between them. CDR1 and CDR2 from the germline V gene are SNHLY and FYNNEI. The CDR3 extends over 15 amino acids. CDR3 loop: CASTPGGGSNQPQHF. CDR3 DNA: TGTGCCAGCACCCCGGGGGGGGGCTCTAATCAGCCCCAGCATTTT. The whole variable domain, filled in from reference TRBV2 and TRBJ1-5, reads EPEVTQTPSHQVTQMGQEVILRCVPISNHLYFYWYRQILGQKVEFLVSFYNNEISEKSEIFDDQFSVERPDGSNFTLKIRSTKLEDSAMYFCASTPGGGSNQPQHFGDGTRLSIL.

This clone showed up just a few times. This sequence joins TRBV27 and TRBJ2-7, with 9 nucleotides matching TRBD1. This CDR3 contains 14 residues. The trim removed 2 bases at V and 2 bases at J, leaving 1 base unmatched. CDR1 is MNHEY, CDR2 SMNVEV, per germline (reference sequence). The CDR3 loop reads CASSLRQGAYEQYF. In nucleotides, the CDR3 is TGTGCCAGCAGTTTAAGACAGGGGGCCTACGAGCAGTACTTC.

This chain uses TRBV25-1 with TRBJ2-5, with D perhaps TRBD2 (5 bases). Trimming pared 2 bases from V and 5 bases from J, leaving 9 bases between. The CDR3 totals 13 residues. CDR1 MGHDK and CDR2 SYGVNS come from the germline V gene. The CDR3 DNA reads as TGTGCCAGCAGTGAACTAGAGCGGGAGACCCAGTACTTC. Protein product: CASSELERETQYF.

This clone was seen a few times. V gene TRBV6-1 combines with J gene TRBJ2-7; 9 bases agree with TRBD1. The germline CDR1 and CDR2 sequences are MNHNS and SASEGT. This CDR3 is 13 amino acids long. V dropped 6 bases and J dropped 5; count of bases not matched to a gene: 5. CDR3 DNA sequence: TGTGCCAGCAGCTACAGGGGGCAGGACGAGCAGTACTTC. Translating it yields CASSYRGQDEQYF.

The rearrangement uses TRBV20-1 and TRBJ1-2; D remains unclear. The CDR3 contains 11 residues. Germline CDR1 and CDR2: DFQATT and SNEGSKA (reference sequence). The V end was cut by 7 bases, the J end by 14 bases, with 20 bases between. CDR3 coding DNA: TGCAGTGTTTTCGGTCCACCCAAATATACCTTC. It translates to CSVFGPPKYTF.

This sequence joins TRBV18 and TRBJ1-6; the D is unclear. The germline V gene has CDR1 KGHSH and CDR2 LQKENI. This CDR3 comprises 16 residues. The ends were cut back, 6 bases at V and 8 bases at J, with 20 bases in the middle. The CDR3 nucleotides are TGTGCCAGCTCCCCAATGGGAGGCAGGTCGGATTCACCCCTCCACTTT. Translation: CASSPMGGRSDSPLHF.

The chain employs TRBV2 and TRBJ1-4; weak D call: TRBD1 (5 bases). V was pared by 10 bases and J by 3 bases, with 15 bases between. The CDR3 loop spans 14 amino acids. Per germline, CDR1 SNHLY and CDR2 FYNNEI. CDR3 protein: CANTRGLANEKLFF. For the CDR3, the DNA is TGTGCCAATACAAGGGGCCTGGCTAATGAAAAACTGTTTTTT.

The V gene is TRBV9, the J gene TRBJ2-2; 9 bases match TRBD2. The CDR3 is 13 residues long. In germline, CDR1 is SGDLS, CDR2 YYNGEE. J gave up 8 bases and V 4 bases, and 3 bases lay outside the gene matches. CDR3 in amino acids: CASSPTSGGELFF. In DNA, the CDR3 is TGTGCCAGCAGCCCTACTAGCGGGGGGGAGCTGTTTTTT.

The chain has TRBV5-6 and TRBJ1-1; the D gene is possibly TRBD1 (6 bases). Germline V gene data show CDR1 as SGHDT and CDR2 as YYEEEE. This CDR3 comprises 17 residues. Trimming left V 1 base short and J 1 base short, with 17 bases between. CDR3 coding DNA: TGTGCCAGCAGCTTGTTGCCACAGGGAGTGGGGAACACTGAAGCTTTCTTT. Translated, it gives CASSLLPQGVGNTEAFF.

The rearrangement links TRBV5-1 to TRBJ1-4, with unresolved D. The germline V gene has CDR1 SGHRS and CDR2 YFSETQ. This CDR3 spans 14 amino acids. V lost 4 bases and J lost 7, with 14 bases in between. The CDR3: CASSPGQRREKLFF. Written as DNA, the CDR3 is TGCGCCAGCAGCCCCGGCCAGAGGCGTGAAAAACTGTTTTTT.

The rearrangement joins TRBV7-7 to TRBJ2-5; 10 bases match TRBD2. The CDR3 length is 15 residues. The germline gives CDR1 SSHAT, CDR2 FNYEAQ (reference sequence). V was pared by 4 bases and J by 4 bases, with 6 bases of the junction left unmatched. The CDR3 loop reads CASSWTSGSGETQYF. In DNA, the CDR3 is TGTGCCAGCAGCTGGACTAGCGGATCTGGAGAGACCCAGTACTTC.